This T cell receptor beta chain was sequenced during a study of CD8+ T cells in alopecia areata. The overall study: Each of the treated patients was given oral tofacitinib, 5 to 10 mg twice daily, for moderate-to-severe alopecia areata. The drug, tofacitinib, lasted 6 to 18 months, followed by 6 months off drug.

Overall study results and limits: With tofacitinib ongoing, many expanded lesional clones persisted in both scalp and blood.

This clone was counted a few times. Its antigen is currently unknown. The treatment is: oral pan-JAK inhibitor, 5-10 mg twice daily. The study team obtained lesional scalp punch biopsies and peripheral blood from alopecia areata patients. CDR3 length equals 14 residues. V was cut by 3 bases and J by 9 bases, with 14 bases left in between. CDR1 is KGHSH and CDR2 is LQKENI in the germline V gene. Investigators isolated RNA and reverse transcribed it into cDNA to act as the sequencing template. Only in-frame clones appear in the TCRdb table, and some are missing; sequencing was by immunoSEQ multiplex PCR. This table holds about 190,000 clones, around 56% found once.

Material: CD4+ T cells sorted from blood, obtained at week 4, from a patient treated with tofacitinib. The gene calls are TRBV18 and TRBJ1-4; TRBD1 might be the D (6 bases). The receptor was isolated from a human donor with alopecia areata. The CDR3 loop is CASSPRDTTKKLFF. DNA for the CDR3: TGTGCCAGCTCACCCCGGGACACGACTAAAAAACTGTTTTTT.